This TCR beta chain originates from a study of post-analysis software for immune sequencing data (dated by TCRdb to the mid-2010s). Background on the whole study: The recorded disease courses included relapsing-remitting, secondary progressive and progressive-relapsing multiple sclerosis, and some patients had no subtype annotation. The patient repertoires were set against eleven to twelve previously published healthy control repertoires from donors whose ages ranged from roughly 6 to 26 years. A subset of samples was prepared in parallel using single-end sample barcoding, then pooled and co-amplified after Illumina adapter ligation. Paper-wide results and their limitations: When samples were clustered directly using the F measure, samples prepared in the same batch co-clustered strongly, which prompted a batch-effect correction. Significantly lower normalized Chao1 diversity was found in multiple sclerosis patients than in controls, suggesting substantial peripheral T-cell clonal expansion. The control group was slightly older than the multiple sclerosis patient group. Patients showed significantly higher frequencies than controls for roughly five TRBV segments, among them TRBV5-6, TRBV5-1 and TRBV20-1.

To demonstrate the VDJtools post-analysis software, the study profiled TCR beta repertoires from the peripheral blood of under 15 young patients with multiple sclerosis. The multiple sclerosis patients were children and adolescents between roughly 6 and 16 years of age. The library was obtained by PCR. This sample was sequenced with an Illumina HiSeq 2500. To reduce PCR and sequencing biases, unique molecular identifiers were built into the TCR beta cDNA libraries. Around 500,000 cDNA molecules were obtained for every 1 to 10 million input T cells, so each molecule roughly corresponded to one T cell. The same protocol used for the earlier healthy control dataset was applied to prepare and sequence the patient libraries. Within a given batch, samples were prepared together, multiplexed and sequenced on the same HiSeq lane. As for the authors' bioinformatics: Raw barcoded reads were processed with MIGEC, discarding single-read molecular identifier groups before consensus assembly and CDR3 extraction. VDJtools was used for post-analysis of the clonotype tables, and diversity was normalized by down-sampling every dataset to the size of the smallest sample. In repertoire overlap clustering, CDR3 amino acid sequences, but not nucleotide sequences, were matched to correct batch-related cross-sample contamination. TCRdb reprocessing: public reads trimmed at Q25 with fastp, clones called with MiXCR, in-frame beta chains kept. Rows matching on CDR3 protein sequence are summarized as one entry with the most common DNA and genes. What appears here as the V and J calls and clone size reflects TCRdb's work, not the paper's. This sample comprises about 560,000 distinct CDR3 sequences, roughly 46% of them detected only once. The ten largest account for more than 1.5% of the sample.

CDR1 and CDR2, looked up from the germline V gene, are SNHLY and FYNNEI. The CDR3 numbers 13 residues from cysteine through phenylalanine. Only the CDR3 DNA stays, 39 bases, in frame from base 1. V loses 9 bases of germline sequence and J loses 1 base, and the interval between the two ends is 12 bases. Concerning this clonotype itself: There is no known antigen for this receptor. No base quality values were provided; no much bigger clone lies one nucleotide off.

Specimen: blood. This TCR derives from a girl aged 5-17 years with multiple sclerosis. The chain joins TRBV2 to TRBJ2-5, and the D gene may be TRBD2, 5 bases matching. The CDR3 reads CASERRIQETQYF. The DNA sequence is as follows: TGTGCCAGTGAAAGGAGGATCCAAGAGACCCAGTACTTC.